This TCR beta chain came from a study of blood T cell repertoires in COVID-19. Study summary: Collection of acute and convalescent COVID-19 samples took place in the United States, Italy and Spain. Sample material is recorded as cDNA or gDNA derived from T cells, B-cell-depleted T cells, or PBMCs.

The sample holds one count of this clone. Per the germline V gene, CDR1 is MNHEY and CDR2 is SVGAGI. This CDR3 region has 14 residues. Trimming cost V 7 bases and J 1 base, with 13 bases left between them. Under the authors' procedure: Estimation of nucleated cell counts was performed using reference gene primer amplification. Measured with immunoSEQ multiplex PCR; TCRdb has only the in-frame clones, and not every one. That table supplies the V and J calls and clone size; D and trimming were determined from the DNA. Among fewer than 200,000 clones listed, over 70% were seen once. This TCR derives from a man aged 55 to 70 with acute or convalescent COVID-19. The sample consisted of peripheral blood. The chain has TRBV6-5 and TRBJ1-1; D not resolved. The CDR3 reads CASIHTNENTEAFF. CDR3 in DNA: TGTGCCAGCATTCACACTAATGAGAACACTGAAGCTTTCTTT.